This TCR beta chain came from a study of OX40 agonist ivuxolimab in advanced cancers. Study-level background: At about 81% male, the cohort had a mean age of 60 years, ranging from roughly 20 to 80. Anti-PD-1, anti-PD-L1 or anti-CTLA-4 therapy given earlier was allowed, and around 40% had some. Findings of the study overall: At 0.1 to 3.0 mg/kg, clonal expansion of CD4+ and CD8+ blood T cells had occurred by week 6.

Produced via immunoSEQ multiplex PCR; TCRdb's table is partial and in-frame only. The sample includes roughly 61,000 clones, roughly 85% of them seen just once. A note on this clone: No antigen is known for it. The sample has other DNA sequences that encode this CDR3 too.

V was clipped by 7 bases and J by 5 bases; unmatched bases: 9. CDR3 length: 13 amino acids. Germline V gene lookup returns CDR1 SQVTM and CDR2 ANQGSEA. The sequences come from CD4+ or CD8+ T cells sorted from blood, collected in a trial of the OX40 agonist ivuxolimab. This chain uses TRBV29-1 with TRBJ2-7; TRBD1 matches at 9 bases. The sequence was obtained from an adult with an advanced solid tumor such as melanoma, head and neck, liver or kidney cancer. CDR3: CSGGTGTGNEQYF. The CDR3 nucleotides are TGCAGCGGCGGGACAGGGACTGGAAACGAGCAGTACTTC.